This T cell receptor (beta chain) was found in a study of blood T cell repertoires in COVID-19 (dated by TCRdb to 2019 to 2021). Regarding the study in general: Samples covering the acute and convalescent phases of COVID-19 were provided by collaborators in the United States, Italy and Spain. Subjects who had been exposed to COVID-19, were actively infected with it, or had recovered from it provided the deeply sampled blood TCRbeta repertoires that made up the dataset. A de-identified subject ID, COVID-19 status, age in years and sex were almost always included in the sample metadata. The prospective study material was composed of cDNA or gDNA derived from T cells, B-cell-depleted T cells, or PBMCs. Where HLA class I and class II types were available, the types were taken from metadata supplied by the sample provider, not from assay-based typing. Samples came from the ongoing ImmuneRACE study (first 160 participants) plus 1,254 subjects from 6 global collaborators. The repertoires were released in a freely available public database intended as a resource for research on the immune response to SARS-CoV-2. Study-level results and caveats: How much clinical and demographic metadata was included differed by source and by participant, and the metadata was provided uncurated.

TCRbeta CDR3 regions were amplified from genomic DNA using the immunoSEQ Assay, a bias-controlled multiplex PCR. From the authors' description of their analysis: Within the assay, amplification of reference gene primers was used to estimate how many nucleated cells each sample contained. To quantify the absolute abundance of each unique TCRbeta CDR3 rearrangement, sequence reads were collapsed and filtered. For each sample, productive Simpson clonality was calculated as the square root of Simpson's diversity index over productive rearrangements. Drawn from immuneACCESS, this table holds only the in-frame rearrangements with V and J called that TCRdb kept. Clones are partly lost; checked studies trace under half to an unresolved V gene and leave the rest unexplained. V, J and clone size are those of that table, while D and trimming were read from the DNA. The sample profile shows roughly 70,000 clones; roughly 90% of them were found once. The ten biggest clones cover 4.8% of the sample.

To note about this clone: Its specific antigen is unknown. Per-base qualities were not stored, and no clone one base away is much larger.

Whole blood was collected in K2EDTA tubes by collaborating institutions according to the institutions' own protocols. For TCRbeta analysis, collaborators shipped samples in one of three forms: frozen whole blood, isolated PBMCs, or DNA extracted from either of those sample types. Source material: peripheral blood. The receptor was derived from a woman in her fifties or sixties with active COVID-19.

DNA sequence: TGCGCCAGCAGCCAAGTGATTGGGACAGGGATCCACGAGCAGTACTTC. This encodes CASSQVIGTGIHEQYF. This receptor chain uses TRBV4-1 and TRBJ2-7; 9 nucleotides in the junction match TRBD1. The CDR3 runs 16 residues from the cysteine to the phenylalanine. CDR3 DNA is the only sequence kept; it has 48 bases, read in frame from the first base. CDR1 MGHRA and CDR2 YSYEKL were looked up in the germline V gene. Trimming leaves V shorter by 1 base and J shorter by 5 bases, with the junction holding 9 bases beyond the gene matches.